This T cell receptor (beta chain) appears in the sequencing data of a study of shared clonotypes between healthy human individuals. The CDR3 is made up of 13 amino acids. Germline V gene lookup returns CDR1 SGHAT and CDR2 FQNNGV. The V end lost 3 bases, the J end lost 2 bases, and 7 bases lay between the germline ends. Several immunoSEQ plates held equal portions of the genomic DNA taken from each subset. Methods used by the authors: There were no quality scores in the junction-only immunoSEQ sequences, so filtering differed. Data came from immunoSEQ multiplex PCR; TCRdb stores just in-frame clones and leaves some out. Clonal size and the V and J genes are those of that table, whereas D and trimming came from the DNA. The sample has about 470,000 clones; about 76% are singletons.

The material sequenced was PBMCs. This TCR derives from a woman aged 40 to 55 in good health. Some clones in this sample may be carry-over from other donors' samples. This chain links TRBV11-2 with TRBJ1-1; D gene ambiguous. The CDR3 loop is CASSFRANTEAFF. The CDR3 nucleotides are TGTGCCAGCAGCTTCAGAGCTAACACTGAAGCTTTCTTT.